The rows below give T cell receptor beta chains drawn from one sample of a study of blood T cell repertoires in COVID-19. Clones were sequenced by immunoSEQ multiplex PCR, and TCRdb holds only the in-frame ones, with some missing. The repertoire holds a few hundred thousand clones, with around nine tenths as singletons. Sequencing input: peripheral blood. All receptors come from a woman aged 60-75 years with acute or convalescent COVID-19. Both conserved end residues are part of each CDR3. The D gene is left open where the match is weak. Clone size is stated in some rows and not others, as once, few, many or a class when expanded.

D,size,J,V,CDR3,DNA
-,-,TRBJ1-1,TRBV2,CASIRQQNTEAFF,TGTGCCAGCATAAGACAGCAGAACACTGAAGCTTTCTTT
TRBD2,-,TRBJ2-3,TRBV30,CAQQAGSTDTQYF,TGTGCCCAACAAGCGGGGAGCACAGATACGCAGTATTTT
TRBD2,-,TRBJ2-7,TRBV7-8,CASSLEVAGVVDEQYF,TGTGCCAGCAGCTTAGAGGTAGCGGGGGTTGTTGACGAGCAGTACTTC
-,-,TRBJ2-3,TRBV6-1,CASSDLADTDTQYF,TGTGCCAGCAGTGATCTAGCAGACACAGATACGCAGTATTTT
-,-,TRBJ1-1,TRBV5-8,CASSLLATEAFF,TGTGCCAGCAGTCTCCTGGCCACTGAAGCTTTCTTT
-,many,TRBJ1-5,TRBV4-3,CASSQDPQGYSNQPQHF,TGCGCCAGCAGCCAAGATCCTCAGGGTTATAGCAATCAGCCCCAGCATTTT
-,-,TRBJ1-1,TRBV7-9,CASSLKGDTEAFF,TGTGCCAGCAGCTTAAAGGGGGACACTGAAGCTTTCTTT
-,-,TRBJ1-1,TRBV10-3,CAISSNDQEAFF,TGTGCCATCAGTTCGAACGATCAGGAAGCTTTCTTT
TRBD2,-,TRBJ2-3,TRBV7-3,CASSLSGRETDTQYF,TGTGCCAGCAGCCTAAGCGGGAGGGAAACAGATACGCAGTATTTT
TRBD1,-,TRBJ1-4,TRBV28,CASSRQGANEKLFF,TGTGCCAGCAGCCGACAGGGAGCTAATGAAAAACTGTTTTTT
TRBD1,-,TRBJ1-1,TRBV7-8,CASSLFRQGDTEAFF,TGTGCCAGCAGCTTATTCCGACAGGGGGACACTGAAGCTTTCTTT
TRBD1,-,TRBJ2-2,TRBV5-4,CASSKDRGYTGELFF,TGTGCCAGCAGCAAGGACAGGGGTTACACCGGGGAGCTGTTTTTT
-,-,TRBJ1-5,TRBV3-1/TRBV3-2,CASSHDSRQPQHF,TGTGCCAGCAGCCATGACAGCCGGCAGCCCCAGCATTTT
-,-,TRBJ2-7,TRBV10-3,CAISALKQAPYEQYF,TGTGCCATCAGTGCCCTTAAACAGGCACCCTACGAGCAGTACTTC
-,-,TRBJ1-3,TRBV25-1,CASSFKLLGEENTIYF,TGTGCCAGCAGTTTTAAGTTGCTGGGAGAGGAAAACACCATATATTTT
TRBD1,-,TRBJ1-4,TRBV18,CASSRTGLRVPFF,TGTGCCAGCTCAAGGACAGGCTTACGAGTCCCCTTTTTT
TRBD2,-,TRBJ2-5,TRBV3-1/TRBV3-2,CASSQDRSLAGGQETQYF,TGTGCCAGCAGCCAAGATCGTTCCCTAGCGGGGGGGCAGGAGACCCAGTACTTC
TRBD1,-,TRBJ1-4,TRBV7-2,CASSSQQGAGEKLFF,TGTGCCAGCAGCTCACAACAGGGGGCGGGTGAAAAACTGTTTTTT
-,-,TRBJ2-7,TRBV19,CASSITRTYEQYF,TGTGCCAGTAGTATAACTCGAACCTACGAGCAGTACTTC
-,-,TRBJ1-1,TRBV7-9,CASRSPGNTEAFF,TGTGCCAGCAGGTCACCGGGGAACACTGAAGCTTTCTTT
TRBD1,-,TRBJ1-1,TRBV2,CASILDRGTEAFF,TGTGCCAGCATCCTTGACAGGGGCACTGAAGCTTTCTTT
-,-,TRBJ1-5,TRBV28,CATNRAGNQPQHF,TGTGCCACTAACAGGGCCGGCAATCAGCCCCAGCATTTT
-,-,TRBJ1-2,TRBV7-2,CASSPAAGVGYTF,TGTGCCAGCAGCCCCGCAGCCGGGGTGGGCTACACCTTC
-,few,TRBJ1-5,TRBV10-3,CAISLDSNQPQHF,TGTGCCATCAGTCTCGACAGTAATCAGCCCCAGCATTTT
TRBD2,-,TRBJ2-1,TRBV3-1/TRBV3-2,CASSGSGSRINEQFF,TGTGCCAGCAGCGGTAGCGGGAGCAGGATAAATGAGCAGTTCTTC
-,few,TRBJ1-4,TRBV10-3,CAITPQSGAKLFF,TGTGCCATCACCCCACAGAGTGGGGCAAAACTGTTTTTT